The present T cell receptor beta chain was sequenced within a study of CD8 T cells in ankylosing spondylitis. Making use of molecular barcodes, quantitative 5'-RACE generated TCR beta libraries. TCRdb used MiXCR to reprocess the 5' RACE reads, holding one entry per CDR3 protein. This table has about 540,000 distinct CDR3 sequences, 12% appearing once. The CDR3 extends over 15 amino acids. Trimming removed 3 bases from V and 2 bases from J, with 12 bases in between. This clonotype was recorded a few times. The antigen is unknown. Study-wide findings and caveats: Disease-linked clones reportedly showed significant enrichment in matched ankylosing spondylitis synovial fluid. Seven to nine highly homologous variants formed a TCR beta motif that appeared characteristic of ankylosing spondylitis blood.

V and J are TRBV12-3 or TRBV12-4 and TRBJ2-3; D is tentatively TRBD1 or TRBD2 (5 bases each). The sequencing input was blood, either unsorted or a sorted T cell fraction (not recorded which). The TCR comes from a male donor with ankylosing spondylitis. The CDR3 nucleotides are TGTGCCAGCAGTTTCCAGGGTGGGACCACAGATACGCAGTATTTT. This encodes CASSFQGGTTDTQYF.